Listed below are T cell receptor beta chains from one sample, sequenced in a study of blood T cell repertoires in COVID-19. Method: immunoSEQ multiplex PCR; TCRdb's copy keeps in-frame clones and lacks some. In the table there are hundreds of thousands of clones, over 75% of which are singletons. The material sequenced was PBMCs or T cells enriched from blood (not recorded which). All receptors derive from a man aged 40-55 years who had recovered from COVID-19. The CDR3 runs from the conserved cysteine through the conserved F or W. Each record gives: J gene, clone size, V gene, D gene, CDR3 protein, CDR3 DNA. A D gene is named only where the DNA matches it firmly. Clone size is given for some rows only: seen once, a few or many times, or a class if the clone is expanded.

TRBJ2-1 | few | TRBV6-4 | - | CASSYRDWGEQFF | TGTGCCAGCAGTTACAGGGATTGGGGTGAGCAGTTCTTC
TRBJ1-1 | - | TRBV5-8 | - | CASSQITDQNTEAFF | TGTGCCAGCAGCCAAATTACAGACCAGAACACTGAAGCTTTCTTT
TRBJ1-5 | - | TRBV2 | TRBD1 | CASSASGTGGNQPQHF | TGTGCCAGCAGTGCCTCCGGGACAGGGGGGAATCAGCCCCAGCATTTT
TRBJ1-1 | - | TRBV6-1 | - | CASSEPQGWNTEAFF | TGTGCCAGCAGTGAACCCCAGGGGTGGAACACTGAAGCTTTCTTT
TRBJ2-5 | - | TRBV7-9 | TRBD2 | CASSSGLAGSGQETQYF | TGTGCCAGCAGCTCGGGACTAGCGGGATCCGGGCAAGAGACCCAGTACTTC
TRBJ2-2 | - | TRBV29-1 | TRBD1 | CSVEETGETGELFF | TGCAGCGTTGAGGAGACAGGGGAGACCGGGGAGCTGTTTTTT
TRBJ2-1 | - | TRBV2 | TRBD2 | CASSALGGGLAGVNEQFF | TGTGCCAGCAGCGCCTTGGGAGGAGGACTAGCGGGGGTGAATGAGCAGTTCTTC
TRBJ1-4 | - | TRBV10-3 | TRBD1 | CAISDLGQGNEKLFF | TGTGCCATCAGTGATTTGGGACAGGGTAATGAAAAACTGTTTTTT
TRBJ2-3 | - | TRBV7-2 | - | CASSSYTDTQYF | TGTGCCAGCAGCTCGTACACAGATACGCAGTATTTT
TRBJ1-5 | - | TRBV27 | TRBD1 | CASSRWGQGVDSNQPQHF | TGTGCCAGCAGCCGGTGGGGACAGGGGGTGGATAGCAATCAGCCCCAGCATTTT
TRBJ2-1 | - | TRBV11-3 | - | CASSLDYGNEQFF | TGTGCCAGCAGCTTAGATTACGGGAATGAGCAGTTCTTC
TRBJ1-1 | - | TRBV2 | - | CASFAAMWDTEAFF | TGTGCCAGCTTCGCGGCCATGTGGGACACTGAAGCTTTCTTT
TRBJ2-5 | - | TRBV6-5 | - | CASSRREETQYF | TGTGCCAGCAGTCGAAGGGAGGAGACCCAGTACTTC
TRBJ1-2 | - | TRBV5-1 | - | CASSPQESYGYTF | TGCGCCAGCAGTCCACAGGAGTCCTATGGCTACACCTTC
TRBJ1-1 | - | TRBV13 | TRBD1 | CASSTLDRAYTEAFF | TGTGCCAGCAGCACCCTCGACAGGGCCTATACTGAAGCTTTCTTT
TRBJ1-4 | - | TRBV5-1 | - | CASSFGTDGKLFF | TGCGCCAGCAGCTTCGGGACTGACGGAAAACTGTTTTTT
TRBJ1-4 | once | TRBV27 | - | CASSLAGSSVEKLFF | TGTGCCAGCAGTTTAGCAGGGTCTTCTGTTGAAAAACTGTTTTTT
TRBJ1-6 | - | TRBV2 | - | CASSARRVENSPLHF | TGTGCCAGCAGTGCCCGCAGGGTGGAGAATTCACCCCTCCACTTT
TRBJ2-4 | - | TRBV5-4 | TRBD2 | CASSSGLAGAGTKNIQYF | TGTGCCAGCAGCTCTGGACTAGCGGGGGCGGGGACCAAAAACATTCAGTACTTC
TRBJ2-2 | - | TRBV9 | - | CASSVQSTGELFF | TGTGCCAGCAGCGTACAATCCACCGGGGAGCTGTTTTTT
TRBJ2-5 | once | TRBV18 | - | CASSPDLRLYQETQYF | TGTGCCAGCTCCCCTGATTTACGGTTGTACCAAGAGACCCAGTACTTC
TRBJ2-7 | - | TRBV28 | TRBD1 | CASRGQGDEQYF | TGTGCCAGCAGGGGACAGGGGGACGAGCAGTACTTC
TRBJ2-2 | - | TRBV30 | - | CAWTVYRNTGELFF | TGTGCCTGGACGGTCTACAGAAACACCGGGGAGCTGTTTTTT
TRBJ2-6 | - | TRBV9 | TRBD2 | CASSVAGLAGGAGANVLTF | TGTGCCAGCAGCGTAGCGGGACTAGCGGGAGGAGCAGGGGCCAACGTCCTGACTTTC
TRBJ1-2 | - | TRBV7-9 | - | CASSPGWFYGYTF | TGTGCCAGCAGCCCCGGTTGGTTCTATGGCTACACCTTC
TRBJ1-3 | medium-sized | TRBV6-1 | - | CASSEVLGAEGNTIYF | TGTGCCAGCAGTGAAGTTCTGGGAGCAGAAGGAAACACCATATATTTT
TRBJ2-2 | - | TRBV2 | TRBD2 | CASRETSGRSRELFF | TGTGCCAGCAGGGAGACTAGCGGTCGGAGCAGGGAGCTGTTTTTT